The clone carrying this T cell receptor beta chain was observed a few times. Its antigen is unidentified. A single record per CDR3 protein comes from TCRdb applying MiXCR to the RT-PCR reads. The sample has 550,000 to 650,000 distinct CDR3 sequences, about an eighth seen once. This entry is derived from a study of response to subunit inactivated influenza vaccine. Study-level results: The authors offered the suggestion that each seasonal influenza vaccination recruits few new T cells.

Germline loops: CDR1 ENHRY, CDR2 SYGVKD. This CDR3 has 17 residues. Trimming left V 0 bases short and J 0 bases short, with 12 bases between. Source: PBMCs from blood, taken on the day of vaccination. The sequence was collected from a middle-aged man who received an inactivated influenza vaccine. The chain couples TRBV10-3 to TRBJ2-1; D call uncertain. The CDR3 here is CAISESAESSSYNEQFF. For the CDR3, the DNA is TGTGCCATCAGTGAGTCGGCAGAAAGTAGCTCCTACAATGAGCAGTTCTTC.